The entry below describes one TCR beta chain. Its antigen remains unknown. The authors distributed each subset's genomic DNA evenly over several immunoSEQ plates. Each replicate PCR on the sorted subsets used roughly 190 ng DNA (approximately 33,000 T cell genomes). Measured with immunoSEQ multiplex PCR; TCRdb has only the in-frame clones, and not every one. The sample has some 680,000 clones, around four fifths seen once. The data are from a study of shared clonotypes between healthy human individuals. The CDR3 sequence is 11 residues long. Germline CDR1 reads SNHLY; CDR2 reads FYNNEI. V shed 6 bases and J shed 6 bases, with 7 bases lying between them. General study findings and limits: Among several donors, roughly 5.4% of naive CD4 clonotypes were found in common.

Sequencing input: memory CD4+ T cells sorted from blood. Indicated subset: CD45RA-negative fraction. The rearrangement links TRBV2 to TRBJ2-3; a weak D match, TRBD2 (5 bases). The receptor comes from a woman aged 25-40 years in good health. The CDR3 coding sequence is TGTGCCAGCAGCGACTACGATACGCAGTATTTT. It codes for CASSDYDTQYF.